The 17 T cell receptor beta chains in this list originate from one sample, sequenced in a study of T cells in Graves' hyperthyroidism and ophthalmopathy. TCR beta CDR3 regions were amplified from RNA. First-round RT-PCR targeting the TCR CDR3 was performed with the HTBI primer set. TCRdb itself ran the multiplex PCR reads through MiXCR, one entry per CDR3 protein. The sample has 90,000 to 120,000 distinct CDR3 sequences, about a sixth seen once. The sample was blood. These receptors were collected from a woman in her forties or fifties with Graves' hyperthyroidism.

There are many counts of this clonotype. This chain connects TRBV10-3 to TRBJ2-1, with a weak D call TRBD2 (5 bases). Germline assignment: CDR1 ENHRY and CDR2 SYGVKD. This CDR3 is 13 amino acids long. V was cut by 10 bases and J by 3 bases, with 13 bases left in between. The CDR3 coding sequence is TGTGCCACCGAACCCGGGGACTACAATGAGCAGTTCTTC. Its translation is CATEPGDYNEQFF.

The CDR3 loop reads CASSLLLVGSETQYF. As DNA, the CDR3 is TGTGCCAGCAGCTTGTTATTGGTGGGATCGGAGACCCAGTACTTC. V and J are TRBV5-5 and TRBJ2-5; D is ambiguous. V lost 1 base and J lost 5, with 15 bases in between. In germline, CDR1 is SGHKS, CDR2 YYEKEE (reference sequence). The length of the CDR3 is 15 residues.

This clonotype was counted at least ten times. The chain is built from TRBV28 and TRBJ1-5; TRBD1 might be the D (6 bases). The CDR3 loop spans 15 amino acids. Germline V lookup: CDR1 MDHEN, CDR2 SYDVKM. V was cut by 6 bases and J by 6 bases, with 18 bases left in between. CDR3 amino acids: CASSRARGESQPQHF. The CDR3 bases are TGTGCCAGCAGCCGCGCCAGGGGAGAGAGTCAGCCCCAGCATTTT. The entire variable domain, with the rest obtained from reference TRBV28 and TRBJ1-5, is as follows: DVKVTQSSRYLVKRTGEKVFLECVQDMDHENMFWYRQDPGLGLRLIYFSYDVKMKEKGDIPEGYSVSREKKERFSLILESASTNQTSMYLCASSRARGESQPQHFGDGTRLSIL.

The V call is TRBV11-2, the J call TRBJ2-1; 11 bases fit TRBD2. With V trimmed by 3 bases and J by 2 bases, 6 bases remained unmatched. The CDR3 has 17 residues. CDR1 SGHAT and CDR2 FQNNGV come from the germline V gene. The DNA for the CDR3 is TGTGCCAGCAGCTTTATAGCGGGAGGGCCCCCCTACAATGAGCAGTTCTTC. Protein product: CASSFIAGGPPYNEQFF. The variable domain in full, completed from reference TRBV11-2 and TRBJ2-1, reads EAGVAQSPRYKIIEKRQSVAFWCNPISGHATLYWYQQILGQGPKLLIQFQNNGVVDDSQLPKDRFSAERLKGVDSTLKIQPAKLEDSAVYLCASSFIAGGPPYNEQFFGPGTRLTVL.

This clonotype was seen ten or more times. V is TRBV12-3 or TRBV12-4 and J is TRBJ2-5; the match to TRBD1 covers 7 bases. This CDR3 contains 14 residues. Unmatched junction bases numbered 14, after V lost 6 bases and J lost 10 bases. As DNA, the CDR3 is TGTGCCAGCAGCGTTCTAGCTACTGCAGGGGGCCAGTACTTC. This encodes CASSVLATAGGQYF.

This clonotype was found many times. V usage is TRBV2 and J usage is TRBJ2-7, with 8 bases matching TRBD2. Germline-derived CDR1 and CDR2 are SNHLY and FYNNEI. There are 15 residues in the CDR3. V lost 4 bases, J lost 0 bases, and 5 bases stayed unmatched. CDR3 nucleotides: TGTGCCAGCAGTGCTGTCGGGAGGGTCTCCTACGAGCAGTACGTC. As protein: CASSAVGRVSYEQYV.

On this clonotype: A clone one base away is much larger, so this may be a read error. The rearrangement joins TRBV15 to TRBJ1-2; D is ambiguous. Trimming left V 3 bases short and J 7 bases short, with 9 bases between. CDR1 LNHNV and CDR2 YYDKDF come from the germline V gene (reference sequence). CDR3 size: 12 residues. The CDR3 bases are TGTGCCACCAGCAGTGACCTTCCTGGCTACACCTTC. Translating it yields CATSSDLPGYTF.

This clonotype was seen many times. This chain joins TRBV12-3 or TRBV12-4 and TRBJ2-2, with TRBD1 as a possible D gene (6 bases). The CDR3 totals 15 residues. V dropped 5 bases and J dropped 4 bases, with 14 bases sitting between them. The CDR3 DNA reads TGTGCCAGCAGTCCCCTGGGGGCCATCACCGGGGAGCTGTTTTTT. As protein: CASSPLGAITGELFF.

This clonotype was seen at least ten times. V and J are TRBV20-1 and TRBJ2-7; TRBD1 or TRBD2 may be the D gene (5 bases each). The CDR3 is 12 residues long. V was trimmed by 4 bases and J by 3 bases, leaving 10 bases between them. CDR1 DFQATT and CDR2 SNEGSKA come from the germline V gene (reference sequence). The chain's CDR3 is CSAKGTDYEQYF. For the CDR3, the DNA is TGCAGTGCTAAGGGGACCGACTACGAGCAGTACTTC.

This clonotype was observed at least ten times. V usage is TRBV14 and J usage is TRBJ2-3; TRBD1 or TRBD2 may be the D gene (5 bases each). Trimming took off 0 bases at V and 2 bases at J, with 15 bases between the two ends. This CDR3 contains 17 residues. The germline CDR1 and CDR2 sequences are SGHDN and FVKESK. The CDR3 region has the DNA TGTGCCAGCAGCCAAGATTCAGGGACGACTTTCACAGATACGCAGTATTTT. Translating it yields CASSQDSGTTFTDTQYF. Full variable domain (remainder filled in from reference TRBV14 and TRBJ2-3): EAGVTQFPSHSVIEKGQTVTLRCDPISGHDNLYWYRRVMGKEIKFLLHFVKESKQDESGMPNNRFLAERTGGTYSTLKVQPAELEDSGVYFCASSQDSGTTFTDTQYFGPGTRLTVL.

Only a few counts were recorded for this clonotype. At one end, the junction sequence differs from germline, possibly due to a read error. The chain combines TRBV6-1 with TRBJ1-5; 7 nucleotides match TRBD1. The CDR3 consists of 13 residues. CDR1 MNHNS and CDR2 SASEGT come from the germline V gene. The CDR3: CASSGSDREPQHF. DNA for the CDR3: TGTGCCAGCAGCGGGAGTGACAGGGAGCCCCAACATTTT.

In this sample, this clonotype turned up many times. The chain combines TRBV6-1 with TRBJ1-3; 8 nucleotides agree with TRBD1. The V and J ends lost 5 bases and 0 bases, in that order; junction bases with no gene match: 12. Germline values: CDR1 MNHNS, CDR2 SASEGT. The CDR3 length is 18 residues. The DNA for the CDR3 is TGTGCCAGCAGTCTCCTCCGACAGGGGTCCATCTCTGGAAACACCATATATTTT. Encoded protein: CASSLLRQGSISGNTIYF.

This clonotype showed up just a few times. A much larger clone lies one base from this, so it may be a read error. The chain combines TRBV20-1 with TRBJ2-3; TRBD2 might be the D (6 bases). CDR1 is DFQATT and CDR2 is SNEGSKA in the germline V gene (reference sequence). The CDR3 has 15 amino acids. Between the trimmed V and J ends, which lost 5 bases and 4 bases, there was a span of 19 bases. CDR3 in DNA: TGCAGTGCTCCTCCCCGGGGGAGAAGCGCAGATACGCAGTATTTT. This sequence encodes CSAPPRGRSADTQYF.

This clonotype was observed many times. The CDR3 loop reads CASSLEQEETQYF. CDR3 nucleotide sequence: TGTGCCAGCAGCTTAGAACAAGAGGAGACCCAGTACTTC. The J gene is TRBJ2-5, the V gene TRBV7-8; the D is unclear. The V and J ends lost 1 base and 5 bases respectively, with 8 bases between them. CDR1 SGHVS and CDR2 FQNEAQ come from the germline V gene. CDR3 length: 13 residues. Looking up the rest from reference TRBV7-8 and TRBJ2-5 gives the full variable domain: GAGVSQSPRYKVAKRGQDVALRCDPISGHVSLFWYQQALGQGPEFLTYFQNEAQLDKSGLPSDRFFAERPEGSVSTLKIQRTQQEDSAVYLCASSLEQEETQYFGPGTRLLVL.

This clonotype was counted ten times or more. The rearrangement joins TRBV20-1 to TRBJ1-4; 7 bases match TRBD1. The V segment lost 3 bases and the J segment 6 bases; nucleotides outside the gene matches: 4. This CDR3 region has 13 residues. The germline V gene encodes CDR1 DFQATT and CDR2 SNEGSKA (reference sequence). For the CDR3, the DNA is TGCAGTGCTAGTCAGGGGGTGGATGAAAAACTGTTTTTT. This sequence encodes CSASQGVDEKLFF.

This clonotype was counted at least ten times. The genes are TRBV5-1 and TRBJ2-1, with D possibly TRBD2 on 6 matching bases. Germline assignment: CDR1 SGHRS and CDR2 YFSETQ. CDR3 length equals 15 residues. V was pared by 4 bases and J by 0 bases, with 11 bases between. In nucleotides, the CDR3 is TGCGCCAGCAGCACCGGGGGTAGCTCCTACAATGAGCAGTTCTTC. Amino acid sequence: CASSTGGSSYNEQFF.

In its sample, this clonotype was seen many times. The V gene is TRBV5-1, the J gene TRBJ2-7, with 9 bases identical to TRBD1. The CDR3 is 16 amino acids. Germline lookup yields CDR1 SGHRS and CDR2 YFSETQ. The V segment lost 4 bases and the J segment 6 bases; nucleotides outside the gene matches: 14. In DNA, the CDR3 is TGCGCCAGCAGCGCCGGATCCGGGACAGGGTACTTCGAGCAGTACTTC. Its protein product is CASSAGSGTGYFEQYF.